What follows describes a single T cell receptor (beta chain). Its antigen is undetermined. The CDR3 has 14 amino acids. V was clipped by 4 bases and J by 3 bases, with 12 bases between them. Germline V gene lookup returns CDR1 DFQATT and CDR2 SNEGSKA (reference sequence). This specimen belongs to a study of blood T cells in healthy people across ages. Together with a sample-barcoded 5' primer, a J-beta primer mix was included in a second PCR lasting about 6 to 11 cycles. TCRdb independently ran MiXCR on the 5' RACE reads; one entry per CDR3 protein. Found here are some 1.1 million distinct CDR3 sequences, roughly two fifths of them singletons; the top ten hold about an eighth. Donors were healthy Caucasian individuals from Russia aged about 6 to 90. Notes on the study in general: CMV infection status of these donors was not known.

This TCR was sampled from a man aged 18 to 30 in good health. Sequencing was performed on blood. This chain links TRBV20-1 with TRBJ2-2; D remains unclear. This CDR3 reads CSATLSTYTGELFF. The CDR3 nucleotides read TGCAGTGCTACACTTTCTACCTACACCGGGGAGCTGTTTTTT.